One sample yielded the 16 T cell receptor beta chains listed below, sequenced in a study of blood T cell repertoires in COVID-19. Assay: immunoSEQ multiplex PCR; the TCRdb copy retains only in-frame clones and omits some. In the table there are roughly 230,000 clones, 80% to 85% of which are singletons. The sample comprised peripheral blood. These receptors originate from a middle-aged man with acute or convalescent COVID-19.

This clone appeared a few times. The CDR3 spells CASSPGQSSYNEQFF. The CDR3 nucleotides are TGTGCCAGCTCCCCGGGACAGAGCTCCTACAATGAGCAGTTCTTC. The V call is TRBV18, the J call TRBJ2-1; TRBD1 agrees at 7 bases. Germline-derived CDR1 and CDR2 are KGHSH and LQKENI. The CDR3 runs 15 residues. The V segment lost 6 bases and the J segment 0 bases; nucleotides outside the gene matches: 5.

The J gene is TRBJ1-2, the V gene TRBV6-5; D uncertain. Germline V gene data show CDR1 as MNHEY and CDR2 as SVGAGI. V lost 2 bases, J lost 8 bases, and 12 bases lay in between. The CDR3 is made up of 13 amino acids. CDR3 sequence reads: CASSYPTGLGYTF. In DNA form, the CDR3 reads TGTGCCAGCAGTTACCCGACGGGGTTGGGCTACACCTTC.

This sequence joins TRBV18 and TRBJ1-2, with D tentatively TRBD1 (5 bases). The germline V gene has CDR1 KGHSH and CDR2 LQKENI. CDR3 size: 13 residues. Trimming shortened V by 2 bases and J by 8 bases, and 12 bases separated the two germline ends. The CDR3 loop is CASSPSQGSGYTF. The CDR3 region has the DNA TGTGCCAGCTCACCAAGTCAGGGTTCCGGCTACACCTTC.

The chain uses TRBV10-2 and TRBJ1-1, with a tentative D call TRBD1 (5 bases). The CDR3 has 14 residues. The germline CDR1 and CDR2 sequences are WSHSY and SAAADI. Trimming removed 6 bases at V and 2 bases at J, with 13 bases between. CDR3 residues: CASSRRVGNTEAFF. CDR3 in DNA: TGCGCCAGCAGCCGCAGGGTTGGTAACACTGAAGCTTTCTTT.

The chain employs TRBV3-1 (or the pseudogene TRBV3-2) and TRBJ1-1; D possibly corresponds to TRBD1 (5 bases). CDR3 length: 14 residues. Trimming removed 1 base from V and 6 bases from J, with 12 bases in between. Germline V gene data show CDR1 as LGHDT and CDR2 as YNNKEL (reference sequence). CDR3 DNA sequence: TGTGCCAGCAGCCAAGGGAGCCGGGGGTCTGAAGCTTTCTTT. Protein product: CASSQGSRGSEAFF.

V gene TRBV5-1 combines with J gene TRBJ1-1, with D maybe TRBD1 (6 bases). Germline V gene data show CDR1 as SGHRS and CDR2 as YFSETQ. V was clipped by 0 bases and J by 2 bases, with 11 bases between them. The CDR3 spans 15 residues. The CDR3, as DNA: TGCGCCAGCAGCTTGGACGGGACACCCAACACTGAAGCTTTCTTT. This encodes CASSLDGTPNTEAFF.

This chain joins TRBV5-5 and TRBJ2-7, with 12 bases fitting TRBD1. The CDR3 is 14 residues long. CDR1 SGHKS and CDR2 YYEKEE come from the germline V gene (reference sequence). V was clipped by 2 bases and J by 5 bases; unmatched bases: 2. This CDR3 is CASSFGTGGNEQYF. CDR3 coding DNA: TGTGCCAGCAGCTTTGGGACAGGGGGCAACGAGCAGTACTTC.

V gene TRBV30 combines with J gene TRBJ1-5, with 7 bases fitting TRBD1. The CDR3 runs 13 residues. Per the germline V gene, CDR1 is GTSNPN and CDR2 is SVGIG (reference sequence). J gave up 4 bases and V 2 bases, and 2 bases lay outside the gene matches. CDR3 nucleotides: TGTGCCTGGAGTAACAGGGGTAATCAGCCCCAGCATTTT. It encodes CAWSNRGNQPQHF.

This clone came up many times. The same CDR3 is also encoded by other DNA sequences in this sample. The V gene is TRBV5-1, the J gene TRBJ1-5; D is unclear. This CDR3 spans 15 amino acids. V lost 0 bases to trimming and J lost 2 bases, with 9 bases between them. Germline CDR1 reads SGHRS; CDR2 reads YFSETQ. CDR3 in DNA: TGCGCCAGCAGCTTGGGGCAGTCTCGCAATCAGCCCCAGCATTTT. The encoded protein is CASSLGQSRNQPQHF.

The chain links TRBV19 to TRBJ2-1, with a possible D match to TRBD1 (6 bases). The V gene's germline CDR1 is LNHDA and CDR2 SQIVND (reference sequence). This CDR3 has 13 amino acids. Trimming cost V 4 bases and J 8 bases, with 12 bases left between them. CDR3: CASSRNRADEQFF. The CDR3 DNA is TGTGCCAGTAGTAGAAACAGGGCTGATGAGCAGTTCTTC.

This sequence joins TRBV12-3 or TRBV12-4 and TRBJ2-7, with 7 bases identical to TRBD1. The CDR3 loop spans 12 amino acids. With 2 bases clipped from V and 6 bases from J, the junction kept 1 base outside the gene matches. CDR3 in amino acids: CASSLSGGEQYF. The CDR3 DNA reads as TGTGCCAGCAGTTTATCAGGGGGCGAGCAGTACTTC.

The chain couples TRBV7-2 to TRBJ1-1, with 7 nucleotides matching TRBD1. The germline V gene encodes CDR1 SGHTA and CDR2 FQGNSA. The J segment lost 6 bases and the V segment lost 5 bases, leaving 12 bases of the junction unmatched. The CDR3 loop spans 15 amino acids. The CDR3 DNA reads TGTGCCAGCAGCGCCTCGCAACAGGGGCTGTCTGAAGCTTTCTTT. Encoded protein: CASSASQQGLSEAFF.

This clone is a singleton in its sample. This chain uses TRBV13 with TRBJ2-7, with 10 bases that match TRBD1. Trimming at V came to 4 bases and at J to 2 bases, leaving 5 bases not matched to a gene. Germline CDR1 PRHDT, CDR2 FYEKMQ (reference sequence). The CDR3 extends over 15 amino acids. As DNA, the CDR3 is TGTGCCAGCAGCTATGGACAGGGGGGAACCTACGAGCAGTACTTC. This gives the protein CASSYGQGGTYEQYF.

CDR3 DNA sequence: TGTGCCAGCAGCTTAGTCTTGCAGGGGGCGCGCGGCTACACCTTC. Its translation is CASSLVLQGARGYTF. The chain recombines TRBV11-3 with TRBJ1-2, with TRBD1 matching 8 bases. The CDR3 has 15 residues. Trimming at V came to 1 base and at J to 8 bases, leaving 9 bases not matched to a gene. From germline, CDR1 is SGHNT and CDR2 YENEEA.

The chain employs TRBV9 and TRBJ1-5; no definite D call. CDR1 and CDR2 from the germline V gene are SGDLS and YYNGEE. V lost 0 bases to trimming and J lost 1 base, with 8 bases between them. The CDR3 is 15 residues long. CDR3 in amino acids: CASSVGYGSNQPQHF. CDR3 bases: TGTGCCAGCAGCGTAGGGTACGGGAGCAATCAGCCCCAGCATTTT.

The chain's CDR3 is CASSSAQAGEYEQYF. The DNA of the CDR3 is TGTGCCAGCAGTTCCGCACAAGCGGGAGAGTACGAGCAGTACTTC. J is TRBJ2-7 and V is TRBV27, with 8 bases fitting TRBD2. The V and J ends lost 4 bases and 4 bases, in that order; junction bases with no gene match: 9. CDR1 and CDR2 (germline): MNHEY, SMNVEV (reference sequence). The CDR3 length is 15 residues.